This TCR beta chain was observed in a study of response to subunit inactivated influenza vaccine. TCRdb reanalysed the RT-PCR reads using MiXCR and keeps one entry per CDR3 protein. Here the sample spans over 450,000 distinct CDR3 sequences, over 10% being singletons. Germline CDR1 and CDR2: MNHNS and SASEGT. The V gene lost 5 bases and the J gene lost 3 bases, with 14 bases spanning the gap. CDR3 length: 14 amino acids. The input for sequencing was PBMCs from blood, taken roughly 47 days after vaccination. The chain uses TRBV6-1 and TRBJ2-7, with no clear D. The TCR comes from a man aged 50 to 59 who received an inactivated influenza vaccine. The CDR3 coding sequence is TGTGCCAGCAGTCCACGACGGTTTAGCTACGAGCAGTACTTC. The encoded protein is CASSPRRFSYEQYF.